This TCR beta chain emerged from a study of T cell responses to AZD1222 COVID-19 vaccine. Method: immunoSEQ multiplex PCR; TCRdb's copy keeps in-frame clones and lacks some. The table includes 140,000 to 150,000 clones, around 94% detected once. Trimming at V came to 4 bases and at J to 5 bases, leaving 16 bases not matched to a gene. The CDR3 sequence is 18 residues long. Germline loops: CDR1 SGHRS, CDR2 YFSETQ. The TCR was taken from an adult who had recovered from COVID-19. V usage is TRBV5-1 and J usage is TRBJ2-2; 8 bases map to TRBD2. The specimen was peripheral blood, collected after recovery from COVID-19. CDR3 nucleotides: TGCGCCAGCAGCAGTGGGATAGCGGGACCCCATGGTACCGGGGAGCTGTTTTTT. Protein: CASSSGIAGPHGTGELFF.